Detailed here is one TCR beta chain. What it binds is unknown. The germline V gene encodes CDR1 MNHNY and CDR2 SVGAGI (reference sequence). V lost 7 bases and J lost 0, with 9 bases in between. This CDR3 is built from 13 residues. TCRdb's copy holds only in-frame clones and misses some; the assay was immunoSEQ multiplex PCR. This sample carries 75,000 to 100,000 clones, 96% of them seen once, and the ten largest clones take 0.6% to 0.95%. This sample was taken from a study of cytomegalovirus exposure and HLA in healthy donors. The study, taken as a whole, reports: In vitro confirmation showed a few CMV-associated chains to be CMV antigen specific.

The J gene is TRBJ1-1, the V gene TRBV6-6, with D perhaps TRBD1 (5 bases). The TCR sequence derives from a young man in good health and CMV-seronegative. Material for sequencing was PBMCs. The chain's CDR3 is CASKTDMNTEAFF. CDR3 nucleotide sequence: TGTGCCAGCAAGACAGACATGAACACTGAAGCTTTCTTT.